The 25 T cell receptor beta chains listed next were all sequenced from one sample in a study of post-analysis software for immune sequencing data. Prepared TCR beta cDNA libraries contained unique molecular identifiers. TCRdb independently ran MiXCR on the PCR reads; one entry per CDR3 protein. The data hold roughly 580,000 distinct CDR3 sequences, with roughly 40% observed a single time. Study results and caveats: Included in a set of roughly 5 TRBV segments more frequent in patients than controls were TRBV5-6, TRBV5-1 and TRBV20-1.

No antigen is known for these receptors. The sample consisted of blood. All receptors come from a girl between 5 and 17 years old with multiple sclerosis.

This clonotype was counted a few times. The chain recombines TRBV4-1 with TRBJ2-7; a possible D gene is TRBD2 (6 bases). This CDR3 is 17 amino acids long. Trimming left V 3 bases short and J 1 base short, with 19 bases between. Germline CDR1 MGHRA, CDR2 YSYEKL. The DNA of the CDR3 is TGCGCCAGCAGCCAGCCCACTTGGGGACGGGAGTCCTACGAGCAGTACTTC. This sequence encodes CASSQPTWGRESYEQYF.

This rearrangement joins TRBV4-1 to TRBJ2-2, with a possible D match to TRBD2 (5 bases). Trimming shortened V by 4 bases and J by 3 bases, and 15 bases separated the two germline ends. The germline V gene has CDR1 MGHRA and CDR2 YSYEKL. This CDR3 region has 16 residues. CDR3 sequence reads: CASSPLASGDTGELFF. The DNA of the CDR3 is TGCGCCAGCAGCCCTTTGGCCAGCGGAGACACCGGGGAGCTGTTTTTT.

This clonotype appeared a few times. J is TRBJ2-1 and V is TRBV5-4, with D possibly being TRBD2 (7 bases). The V and J ends lost 5 bases and 4 bases respectively, with 16 bases between them. Germline V CDR1 and CDR2: SGHNT, YYREEE (reference sequence). The CDR3 covers 15 residues. The DNA of the CDR3 is TGTGCCAGCAGTCCTAGCGGACAGTCATACAATGAGCAGTTCTTC. Its translation is CASSPSGQSYNEQFF.

The chain employs TRBV19 and TRBJ1-1; D ambiguous. Per the germline V gene, CDR1 is LNHDA and CDR2 is SQIVND (reference sequence). The CDR3 covers 13 residues. Trimming removed 0 bases at V and 1 base at J, with 3 bases between. CDR3 region: CASSIDQNTEAFF. CDR3 coding DNA: TGTGCCAGTAGTATAGACCAGAACACTGAAGCTTTCTTT.

This clonotype was seen only once. The rearrangement joins TRBV7-9 to TRBJ2-5; D gene ambiguous. The CDR3 spans 11 residues. Germline CDR1 and CDR2: SEHNR and FQNEAQ (reference sequence). V lost 5 bases and J 3 bases, leaving 4 bases between the germline ends. In nucleotides, the CDR3 is TGTGCCAGCAGCAAAAAAGAGACCCAGTACTTC. As protein: CASSKKETQYF.

This chain connects TRBV20-1 to TRBJ2-4; D is perhaps TRBD1 or TRBD2 (5 bases each). From germline, CDR1 is DFQATT and CDR2 SNEGSKA (reference sequence). CDR3 size: 12 residues. The V end lost 3 bases, the J end lost 5 bases, and 8 bases lay between the germline ends. The CDR3 coding sequence is TGCAGTGCTAGCGGGGCACAAAACATTCAGTACTTC. Encoded protein: CSASGAQNIQYF.

This clonotype was detected a few times. The chain uses TRBV4-1 and TRBJ1-5; D is undetermined. The CDR3 has 14 residues. Germline V gives CDR1 MGHRA, CDR2 YSYEKL. V lost 1 base, J lost 5 bases, and 9 bases lay in between. CDR3 protein: CASSQVAGDQPQHF. The CDR3 bases are TGCGCCAGCAGCCAAGTGGCAGGTGATCAGCCCCAGCATTTT.

The rearrangement joins TRBV12-3 or TRBV12-4 to TRBJ2-5; D may be TRBD2 (6 bases). The J call could be wrong; TRBJ2-7 is a better fit for the DNA end. This CDR3 contains 15 residues. CDR3 in DNA: TGTGCCAGCAGTTTGGTGGGGGGAGGAGGGAACGAGCAGTACTTC. It translates to CASSLVGGGGNEQYF.

The chain is built from TRBV25-1 and TRBJ2-3, with TRBD2 matching 7 bases. The CDR3 contains 17 residues. The V segment lost 1 base and the J segment 2 bases; nucleotides outside the gene matches: 9. CDR1 and CDR2 (germline): MGHDK, SYGVNS. The CDR3 coding sequence is TGTGCCAGCAGTGAATCGAAGCGGGGAGTACTCACAGATACGCAGTATTTT. Its protein product is CASSESKRGVLTDTQYF.

The chain couples TRBV11-3 to TRBJ1-2; 10 positions match TRBD1. This CDR3 spans 16 amino acids. CDR1 is SGHNT and CDR2 is YENEEA in the germline V gene. V was pared by 5 bases and J by 7 bases, with 13 bases of the junction left unmatched. CDR3 sequence (DNA): TGTGCCAGCAGCCCAACCCCAGGACAGGGGGATGGTGGCTACACCTTC. This encodes CASSPTPGQGDGGYTF.

This chain uses TRBV6-6 with TRBJ2-4, with D possibly being TRBD1 (5 bases). V was cut by 3 bases and J by 0 bases, with 6 bases left in between. Germline V gene data show CDR1 as MNHNY and CDR2 as SVGAGI (reference sequence). The CDR3 is 14 residues long. Here the CDR3 reads CASSYGQAKNIQYF. The DNA of the CDR3 is TGTGCCAGCAGTTATGGACAAGCCAAAAACATTCAGTACTTC.

V usage is TRBV6-1 and J usage is TRBJ1-1, with 9 bases matching TRBD1. V lost 3 bases to trimming and J lost 10 bases; unmatched junction nucleotides: 9. Germline CDR1 MNHNS, CDR2 SASEGT. The CDR3 contains 14 residues. The CDR3 sequence is CASSDPGQGPSAFF. In DNA form, the CDR3 reads TGTGCCAGCAGTGACCCGGGACAGGGCCCATCAGCTTTCTTT.

J is TRBJ2-7 and V is TRBV6-6; 9 bases align to TRBD1. CDR1 is MNHNY and CDR2 is SVGAGI in the germline V gene (reference sequence). V lost 1 base to trimming and J lost 5 bases; unmatched junction nucleotides: 3. The CDR3 has 14 amino acids. As DNA, the CDR3 is TGTGCCAGCAGTTACTTCGGGACAGGGCACGAGCAGTACTTC. The encoded protein is CASSYFGTGHEQYF.

This clonotype was found many times. The rearrangement joins TRBV12-3 or TRBV12-4 to TRBJ2-5, with unresolved D. V lost 5 bases to trimming and J lost 5 bases, with 21 bases between them. The CDR3 has 16 amino acids. The CDR3 spells CASSPEASLQWETQYF. The CDR3, as DNA: TGTGCCAGCAGTCCAGAGGCGTCCCTACAATGGGAGACCCAGTACTTC.

This chain connects TRBV29-1 to TRBJ2-7, with TRBD1 matching 10 bases. The end of the DNA is better explained by TRBJ2-4, so the J call may be wrong. There are 14 residues in the CDR3. The germline gives CDR1 SQVTM, CDR2 ANQGSEA. The CDR3 nucleotides are TGCAGCGCTTTTGACAGGGGGCGAGGAGACATTCAGTACTTC. Translation: CSAFDRGRGDIQYF.

V and J are TRBV12-3 or TRBV12-4 and TRBJ2-1, with no clear D. This CDR3 has 15 amino acids. V lost 2 bases and J lost 10, with 18 bases in between. Here the CDR3 reads CASSLYGSGTREQFF. The CDR3 DNA is TGTGCCAGCAGTTTATATGGAAGTGGTACGCGGGAGCAGTTCTTC.

J is TRBJ2-1 and V is TRBV7-2; 8 bases fit TRBD2. The germline CDR1 and CDR2 sequences are SGHTA and FQGNSA. J gave up 7 bases and V 3 bases, and 5 bases lay outside the gene matches. The CDR3 runs to 14 residues. DNA for the CDR3: TGTGCCAGCAGCTTCGAGCGGGAGAGGAATGAGCAGTTCTTC. It codes for CASSFERERNEQFF.

This clonotype was recorded once. This rearrangement joins TRBV7-9 to TRBJ1-2, with 7 bases fitting TRBD1. Germline V lookup: CDR1 SEHNR, CDR2 FQNEAQ (reference sequence). CDR3 length: 16 amino acids. J lost 4 bases, V lost 11 bases, and 19 bases had no gene match. The chain's CDR3 is CAGSFQRRDRSYGYTF. The CDR3 nucleotides read TGTGCCGGCTCCTTCCAACGGCGGGACAGATCCTATGGCTACACCTTC.

Only a few counts were recorded for this clonotype. The genes are TRBV29-1 and TRBJ2-3; D uncertain. The CDR3 has 11 amino acids. Germline CDR1 SQVTM, CDR2 ANQGSEA. With 3 bases removed from V and 5 bases from J, the gap between germline ends came to 6 bases. The CDR3 protein is CSVDRLDTQYF. The CDR3, as DNA: TGCAGCGTTGACCGGTTAGATACGCAGTATTTT.

The chain couples TRBV7-9 to TRBJ2-5; 7 bases line up with TRBD1. V shed 4 bases, J shed 5 bases, and the junction held 10 bases outside the gene matches. The germline V gene encodes CDR1 SEHNR and CDR2 FQNEAQ (reference sequence). The CDR3 has 15 amino acids. The CDR3 region is CASSWDGDSQETQYF. CDR3 nucleotide sequence: TGTGCCAGCAGCTGGGACGGGGACAGCCAGGAGACCCAGTACTTC.

The chain uses TRBV28 and TRBJ1-2; TRBD1 matches at 10 bases. CDR1 is MDHEN and CDR2 is SYDVKM in the germline V gene. The trim removed 6 bases at V and 2 bases at J, leaving 9 bases unmatched. The length of the CDR3 is 16 residues. The CDR3 nucleotides are TGTGCCAGCAGCCCATCCGGGACAGGGGAAAACTATGGCTACACCTTC. Translated: CASSPSGTGENYGYTF.

The V gene is TRBV7-9, the J gene TRBJ1-2, with D unclear. Germline V gene sequence: CDR1 SEHNR, CDR2 FQNEAQ (reference sequence). V was pared by 2 bases and J by 3 bases, with 13 bases between. The CDR3 runs to 15 residues. The chain's CDR3 is CASSLKRSQDYGYTF. The CDR3 DNA follows: TGTGCCAGCAGCTTAAAGAGAAGTCAGGACTATGGCTACACCTTC.

The rearrangement uses TRBV7-6 and TRBJ2-1, with 8 bases aligning to TRBD1. Germline-derived CDR1 and CDR2 are SGHVS and FNYEAQ. This CDR3 is 17 amino acids long. With V trimmed by 6 bases and J by 8 bases, 18 bases remained unmatched. The CDR3 reads CASSSQGARLFKDEQFF. The CDR3 region has the DNA TGTGCCAGCAGTTCCCAGGGGGCCAGGTTGTTTAAGGATGAGCAGTTCTTC.

The V and J genes are TRBV7-2 and TRBJ2-5, with D perhaps matching TRBD2 (7 bases). V lost 2 bases and J lost 4, with 17 bases in between. Germline CDR1 and CDR2: SGHTA and FQGNSA. The CDR3 extends over 16 amino acids. CDR3 bases: TGTGCCAGCAGCTTATGGGTGATGGGAGGGGGAGAGACCCAGTACTTC. Its translation is CASSLWVMGGGETQYF.

J is TRBJ1-2 and V is TRBV29-1, with a tentative D call TRBD1 (5 bases). Deletions cut 4 bases from V and 4 bases from J, with 13 bases between. The CDR3 has 13 amino acids. The germline gives CDR1 SQVTM, CDR2 ANQGSEA. CDR3 region: CSVGQPTAYGYTF. CDR3 DNA sequence: TGCAGCGTTGGACAACCGACAGCCTATGGCTACACCTTC.